These 20 T cell receptor beta chains originate from one sample sequenced in a study of long-term antiretroviral therapy in people with HIV. Sequencing used immunoSEQ v3.0 at survey level. The method was immunoSEQ multiplex PCR; TCRdb's version includes in-frame clones alone and lacks a portion of them. This sample yields approximately 22,000 clones, of which around 84% are seen a single time; nearly 3.5% belongs to the top ten. Sample: unsorted PBMCs, taken 1.9 years after starting antiretroviral therapy. The receptor source for this set is a woman aged 50 to 60 with HIV.

The chain couples TRBV7-3 to TRBJ1-1; D is possibly TRBD1 (5 bases). Trimming left V 0 bases short and J 0 bases short, with 8 bases between. This CDR3 is 15 amino acids long. The germline CDR1 and CDR2 sequences are SGHTA and FQGTGA. CDR3 residues: CASSLTGQMNTEAFF. The CDR3 nucleotides read TGTGCCAGCAGCTTAACGGGGCAAATGAACACTGAAGCTTTCTTT.

CDR3 DNA sequence: TGTGCCAGCAGCGTATACTCTATAGCGGGGGGAACGCAGTATTTT. This translates into CASSVYSIAGGTQYF. This chain links TRBV9 with TRBJ2-3; 10 nucleotides match TRBD2. Unmatched junction bases numbered 8, after V lost 1 base and J lost 9 bases. Germline V gene sequence: CDR1 SGDLS, CDR2 YYNGEE. The CDR3 contains 15 residues.

The chain uses TRBV7-2 and TRBJ2-3; tentative D call: TRBD1 (5 bases). CDR1 SGHTA and CDR2 FQGNSA come from the germline V gene. The CDR3 is 16 amino acids. V was cut by 5 bases and J by 3 bases, with 18 bases left in between. CDR3 sequence (DNA): TGTGCCAGCAGCCCACCATTCCTCAGACAGACAGATACGCAGTATTTT. This translates into CASSPPFLRQTDTQYF. The whole variable domain, filled in from reference TRBV7-2 and TRBJ2-3, reads GAGVSQSPSNKVTEKGKDVELRCDPISGHTALYWYRQSLGQGLEFLIYFQGNSAPDKSGLPSDRFSAERTGGSVSTLTIQRTQQEDSAVYLCASSPPFLRQTDTQYFGPGTRLTVL.

J is TRBJ2-7 and V is TRBV30; D might be TRBD2 (5 bases). Germline V CDR1 and CDR2: GTSNPN, SVGIG (reference sequence). The CDR3 covers 15 residues. V gave up 2 bases and J gave up 0 bases, with 14 bases separating them. The CDR3 DNA is TGTGCCTGGAGTACCGGACTCCCGAGCTCCTACGAGCAGTACTTC. This gives the protein CAWSTGLPSSYEQYF. The whole variable domain, filled in from reference TRBV30 and TRBJ2-7, reads SQTIHQWPATLVQPVGSPLSLECTVEGTSNPNLYWYRQAAGRGLQLLFYSVGIGQISSEVPQNLSASRPQDRQFILSSKKLLLSDSGFYLCAWSTGLPSSYEQYFGPGTRLTVT.

The genes are TRBV4-1 and TRBJ1-2, with D perhaps TRBD1 (6 bases). V lost 3 bases to trimming and J lost 1 base, with 18 bases between them. The CDR3 is 17 residues long. Germline V CDR1 and CDR2: MGHRA, YSYEKL. The CDR3 protein is CASSQDAPGQSNYGYTF. CDR3 in DNA: TGCGCCAGCAGCCAGGACGCGCCGGGACAAAGTAACTATGGCTACACCTTC.

The chain uses TRBV30 and TRBJ2-7; perhaps TRBD2 as D (5 bases). This CDR3 comprises 13 residues. Trimming stripped 2 bases from V and 3 bases from J, with 11 bases between. Per the germline V gene, CDR1 is GTSNPN and CDR2 is SVGIG (reference sequence). The CDR3 nucleotides read TGTGCCTGGAGTATGGACGAGGGCTACGAGCAGTACTTC. Protein: CAWSMDEGYEQYF.

The chain combines TRBV7-9 with TRBJ1-1, with unresolved D. The V end was cut by 5 bases, the J end by 1 base, with 8 bases between. This CDR3 is built from 13 residues. Germline values: CDR1 SEHNR, CDR2 FQNEAQ (reference sequence). The CDR3 DNA is TGTGCCAGCAGCCCCGTTCGGAACACTGAAGCTTTCTTT. Translated: CASSPVRNTEAFF.

The chain combines TRBV14 with TRBJ1-4; TRBD1 might be the D (5 bases). The CDR3 loop spans 16 amino acids. Germline CDR1 reads SGHDN; CDR2 reads FVKESK. Trimming cost V 5 bases and J 0 bases, with 13 bases left between them. DNA for the CDR3: TGTGCCAGCAGCTACCAGGACACTGCAACTAATGAAAAACTGTTTTTT. This gives the protein CASSYQDTATNEKLFF.

This clone was counted only a few times. V gene TRBV7-9 combines with J gene TRBJ2-3; D is possibly TRBD2 (5 bases). The V gene lost 4 bases and the J gene lost 6 bases, with 8 bases spanning the gap. The CDR3 runs to 12 residues. CDR1 is SEHNR and CDR2 is FQNEAQ in the germline V gene (reference sequence). CDR3 region: CASSSSGDTQYF. CDR3 bases: TGTGCCAGCAGCTCGTCGGGGGATACGCAGTATTTT.

The chain combines TRBV6-5 with TRBJ1-3; the match to TRBD1 covers 9 bases. The CDR3 sequence is 15 residues long. Germline V gives CDR1 MNHEY, CDR2 SVGAGI. V lost 4 bases to trimming and J lost 4 bases; unmatched junction nucleotides: 5. The CDR3 DNA follows: TGTGCCAGCAGTTGGGGACAGGGTGGCGGAAACACCATATATTTT. Its translation: CASSWGQGGGNTIYF.

The chain links TRBV29-1 to TRBJ2-7; D is perhaps TRBD1 (5 bases). V lost 6 bases to trimming and J lost 4 bases, with 19 bases between them. CDR1 and CDR2 (germline): SQVTM, ANQGSEA. The CDR3 is 14 residues long. Here the CDR3 DNA reads TGCAGCGTGGAATTGCTCGGCAGGGTTTACGAGCAGTACTTC. It yields the protein CSVELLGRVYEQYF.

The genes are TRBV27 and TRBJ2-1; 7 bases match TRBD1. From germline, CDR1 is MNHEY and CDR2 SMNVEV (reference sequence). The J segment lost 0 bases and the V segment lost 5 bases, leaving 10 bases of the junction unmatched. This CDR3 contains 17 residues. The CDR3 spells CASSTTGQVFSYNEQFF. The CDR3 DNA sequence: TGTGCCAGCAGTACGACCGGACAGGTCTTCTCCTACAATGAGCAGTTCTTC.

The chain recombines TRBV2 with TRBJ2-5, with D tentatively TRBD2 (5 bases). This CDR3 comprises 13 residues. V was pared by 5 bases and J by 5 bases, with 12 bases between. The germline CDR1 and CDR2 sequences are SNHLY and FYNNEI. The CDR3 sequence: CASSLREMETQYF. Written as DNA, the CDR3 is TGTGCCAGCAGTCTGAGGGAGATGGAGACCCAGTACTTC.

The rearrangement uses TRBV4-1 and TRBJ1-5; a possible D gene is TRBD1 (5 bases). This CDR3 region has 15 residues. The germline gives CDR1 MGHRA, CDR2 YSYEKL. Trimming took off 4 bases at V and 6 bases at J, with 16 bases between the two ends. CDR3 DNA: TGCGCCAGCAGCCGGGTTCATGAGGGGAGTCAGCCCCAGCATTTT. This codes for CASSRVHEGSQPQHF.

This chain connects TRBV28 to TRBJ1-2, with TRBD1 matching over 9 bases. V trimming: 2 bases; J trimming: 7 bases; junction bases outside the gene matches: 14. CDR3 length equals 17 residues. In germline, CDR1 is MDHEN, CDR2 SYDVKM. CDR3 sequence: CASSLPPPPRQGVGYTF. The CDR3 DNA follows: TGTGCCAGCAGTTTACCCCCGCCCCCCCGACAGGGGGTTGGCTACACCTTC.

The V and J genes are TRBV5-8 and TRBJ1-1, with TRBD1 as a possible D gene (5 bases). The V end lost 0 bases, the J end lost 0 bases, and 9 bases lay between the germline ends. The CDR3 spans 15 residues. Germline V gives CDR1 SGHTS, CDR2 YDEGEE. In DNA form, the CDR3 reads TGTGCCAGCAGCTTGGTCGGACACTTGAACACTGAAGCTTTCTTT. Its translation is CASSLVGHLNTEAFF.

This chain links TRBV7-6 with TRBJ2-3; 8 positions match TRBD1. The CDR3 sequence is 16 residues long. Germline CDR1 reads SGHVS; CDR2 reads FNYEAQ. With V trimmed by 5 bases and J by 1 base, 8 bases remained unmatched. CDR3 in amino acids: CASSTLPGQGTDTQYF. CDR3 nucleotides: TGTGCCAGCAGCACCTTACCGGGACAGGGCACAGATACGCAGTATTTT.

The genes are TRBV7-9 and TRBJ2-1; a weak D match, TRBD2 (6 bases). The CDR3 sequence is 16 residues long. Germline assignment: CDR1 SEHNR and CDR2 FQNEAQ (reference sequence). The germline V and J ends were trimmed by 2 bases and 8 bases, with 19 bases remaining between them. The chain's CDR3 is CASSLMGLAPADEQFF. For the CDR3, the DNA is TGTGCCAGCAGCTTAATGGGACTGGCCCCCGCGGATGAGCAGTTCTTC.

This chain uses TRBV6-6 with TRBJ1-1; D ambiguous. The V gene lost 3 bases and the J gene lost 5 bases, with 13 bases spanning the gap. The CDR3 sequence is 14 residues long. The germline gives CDR1 MNHNY, CDR2 SVGAGI (reference sequence). CDR3 sequence reads: CASSYGQLGTEAFF. In DNA form, the CDR3 reads TGTGCCAGCAGTTATGGGCAGCTGGGGACTGAAGCTTTCTTT.

The chain employs TRBV5-6 and TRBJ1-5, with 10 nucleotides matching TRBD1. After removal of 4 bases from V and 0 bases from J, the junction contained 13 bases not matched to a gene. This CDR3 has 19 residues. Germline values: CDR1 SGHDT, CDR2 YYEEEE. The CDR3 here is CASSPQRTGGKYSNQPQHF. CDR3 nucleotides: TGTGCCAGCAGCCCCCAGAGGACAGGGGGGAAGTATAGCAATCAGCCCCAGCATTTT.